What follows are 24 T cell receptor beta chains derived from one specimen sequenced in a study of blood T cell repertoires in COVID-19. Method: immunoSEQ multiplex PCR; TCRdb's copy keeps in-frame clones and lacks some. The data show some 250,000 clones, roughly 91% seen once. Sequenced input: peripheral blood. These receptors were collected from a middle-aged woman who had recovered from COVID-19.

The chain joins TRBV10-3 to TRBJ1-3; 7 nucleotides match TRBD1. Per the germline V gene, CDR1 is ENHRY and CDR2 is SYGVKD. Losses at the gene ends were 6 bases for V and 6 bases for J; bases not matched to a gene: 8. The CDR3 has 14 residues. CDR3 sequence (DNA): TGTGCCATCAGGGCGGGCCAGGGGGAAAACACCATATATTTT. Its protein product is CAIRAGQGENTIYF.

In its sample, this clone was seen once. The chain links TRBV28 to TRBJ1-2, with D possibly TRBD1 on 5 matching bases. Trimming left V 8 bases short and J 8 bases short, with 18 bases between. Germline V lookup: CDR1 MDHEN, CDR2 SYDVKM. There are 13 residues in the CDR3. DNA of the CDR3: TGTGCCAGCTCGCCCGGGGGGTATGGCGGCTACACCTTC. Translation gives CASSPGGYGGYTF.

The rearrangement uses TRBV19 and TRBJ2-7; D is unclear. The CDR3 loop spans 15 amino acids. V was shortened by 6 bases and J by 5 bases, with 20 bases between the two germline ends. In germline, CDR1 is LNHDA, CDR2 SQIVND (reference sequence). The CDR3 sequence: CASSPRGVVPHEQYF. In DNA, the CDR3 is TGTGCCAGTAGCCCCAGAGGAGTAGTCCCCCACGAGCAGTACTTC.

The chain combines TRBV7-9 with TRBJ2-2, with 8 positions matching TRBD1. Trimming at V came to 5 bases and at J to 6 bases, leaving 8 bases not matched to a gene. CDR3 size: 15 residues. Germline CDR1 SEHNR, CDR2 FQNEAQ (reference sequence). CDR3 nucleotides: TGTGCCAGCAGCCCCCAGGGGGCAACCGCCGGGGAGCTGTTTTTT. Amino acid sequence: CASSPQGATAGELFF.

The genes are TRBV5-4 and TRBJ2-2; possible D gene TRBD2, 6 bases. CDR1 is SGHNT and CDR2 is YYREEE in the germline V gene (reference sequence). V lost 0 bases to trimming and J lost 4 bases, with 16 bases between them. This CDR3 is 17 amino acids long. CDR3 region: CASSLAGPGGITGELFF. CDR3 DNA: TGTGCCAGCAGCTTGGCCGGCCCCGGGGGTATCACCGGGGAGCTGTTTTTT. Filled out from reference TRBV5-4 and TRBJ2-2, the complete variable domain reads ETGVTQSPTHLIKTRGQQVTLRCSSQSGHNTVSWYQQALGQGPQFIFQYYREEENGRGNFPPRFSGLQFPNYSSELNVNALELDDSALYLCASSLAGPGGITGELFFGEGSRLTVL.

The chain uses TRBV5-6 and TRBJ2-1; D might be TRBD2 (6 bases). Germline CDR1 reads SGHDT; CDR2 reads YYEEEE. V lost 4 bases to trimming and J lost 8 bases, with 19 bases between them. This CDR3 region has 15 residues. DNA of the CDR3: TGTGCCAGCAGCCGGACCCAGCGGGTTATCGATGAGCAGTTCTTC. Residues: CASSRTQRVIDEQFF.

CDR3 DNA sequence: TGTGCCAGCAGTCCCGCGGGACAGGGGATCATAGCCAAAAACATTCAGTACTTC. Its translation is CASSPAGQGIIAKNIQYF. The genes are TRBV2 and TRBJ2-4; 10 nucleotides line up with TRBD1. The CDR3 length is 18 residues. The junction had 10 bases not matched to a gene; V was cut back by 5 bases and J by 0 bases. Germline values: CDR1 SNHLY, CDR2 FYNNEI.

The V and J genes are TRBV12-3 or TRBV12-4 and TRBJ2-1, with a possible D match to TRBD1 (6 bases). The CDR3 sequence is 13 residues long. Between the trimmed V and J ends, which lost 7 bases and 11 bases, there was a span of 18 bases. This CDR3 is CASNPGVVGKQFF. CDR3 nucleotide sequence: TGTGCCAGCAACCCAGGGGTGGTGGGTAAGCAGTTCTTC.

CDR3 coding DNA: TGTGCCAGCAGCCAGGGCCCAAAGGCGCAGTATTTT. This gives the protein CASSQGPKAQYF. The V gene is TRBV3-1 (or the pseudogene TRBV3-2), the J gene TRBJ2-3; D uncertain. Between the trimmed V and J ends, which lost 3 bases and 10 bases, there was a span of 11 bases. The CDR3 length is 12 residues. Germline V gives CDR1 LGHDT, CDR2 YNNKEL (reference sequence).

The CDR3 loop reads CATSTPGGGRRPEAFF. CDR3 in DNA: TGTGCCACCAGCACCCCGGGGGGGGGCAGGAGGCCTGAAGCTTTCTTT. The genes are TRBV15 and TRBJ1-1; D is perhaps TRBD1 (6 bases). The V gene lost 4 bases and the J gene lost 6 bases, with 21 bases spanning the gap. The CDR3 length is 16 residues. The germline CDR1 and CDR2 sequences are LNHNV and YYDKDF (reference sequence). The entire variable domain, with the rest obtained from reference TRBV15 and TRBJ1-1, is as follows: DAMVIQNPRYQVTQFGKPVTLSCSQTLNHNVMYWYQQKSSQAPKLLFHYYDKDFNNEADTPDNFQSRRPNTSFCFLDIRSPGLGDTAMYLCATSTPGGGRRPEAFFGQGTRLTVV.

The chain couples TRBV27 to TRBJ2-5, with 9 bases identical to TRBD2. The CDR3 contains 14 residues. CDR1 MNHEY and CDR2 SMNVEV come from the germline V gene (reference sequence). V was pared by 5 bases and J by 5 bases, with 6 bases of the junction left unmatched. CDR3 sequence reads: CASSPSTSGETQYF. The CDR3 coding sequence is TGTGCCAGCAGTCCGTCGACTAGCGGTGAGACCCAGTACTTC.

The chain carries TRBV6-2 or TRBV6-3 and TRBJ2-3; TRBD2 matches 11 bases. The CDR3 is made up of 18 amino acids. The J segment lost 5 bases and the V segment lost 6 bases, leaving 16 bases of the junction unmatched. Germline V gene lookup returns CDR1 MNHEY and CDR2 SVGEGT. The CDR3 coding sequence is TGTGCCAGCAGCCCGACTCCCGCACTAGCGGGAGTTATAGATACGCAGTATTTT. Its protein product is CASSPTPALAGVIDTQYF.

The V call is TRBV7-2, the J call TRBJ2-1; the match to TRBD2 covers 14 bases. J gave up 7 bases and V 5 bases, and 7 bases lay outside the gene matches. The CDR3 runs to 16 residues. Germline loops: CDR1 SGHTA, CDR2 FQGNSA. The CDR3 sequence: CASSHPTSGRGNEQFF. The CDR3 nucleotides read TGTGCCAGCAGCCACCCGACTAGCGGGAGGGGAAATGAGCAGTTCTTC.

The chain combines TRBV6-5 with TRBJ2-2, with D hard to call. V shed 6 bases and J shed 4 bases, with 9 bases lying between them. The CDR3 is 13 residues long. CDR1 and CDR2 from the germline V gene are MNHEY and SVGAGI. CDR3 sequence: CASRETGTGELFF. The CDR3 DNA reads TGTGCCAGCAGGGAGACGGGCACCGGGGAGCTGTTTTTT.

Here the CDR3 DNA reads TGTGCCAGCAGTGATGTGGCGGTTAATTCACCCCTCCACTTT. Translation gives CASSDVAVNSPLHF. This chain uses TRBV25-1 with TRBJ1-6; no definite D call. Trimming took off 3 bases at V and 6 bases at J, with 9 bases between the two ends. This CDR3 has 14 amino acids. Germline-derived CDR1 and CDR2 are MGHDK and SYGVNS.

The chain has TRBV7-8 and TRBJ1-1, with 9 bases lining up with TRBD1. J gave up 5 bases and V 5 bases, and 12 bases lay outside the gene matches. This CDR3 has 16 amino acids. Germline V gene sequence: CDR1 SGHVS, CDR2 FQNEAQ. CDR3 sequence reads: CASSNTAGTGRTEAFF. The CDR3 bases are TGTGCCAGCAGCAACACAGCCGGGACAGGGCGAACTGAAGCTTTCTTT.

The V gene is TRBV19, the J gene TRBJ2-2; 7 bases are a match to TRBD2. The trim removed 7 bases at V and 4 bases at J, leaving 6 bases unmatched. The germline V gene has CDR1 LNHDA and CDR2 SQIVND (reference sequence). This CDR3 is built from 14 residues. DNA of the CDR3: TGTGCCAGTATTCGGGAGGTGGCCACCGGGGAGCTGTTTTTT. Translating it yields CASIREVATGELFF.

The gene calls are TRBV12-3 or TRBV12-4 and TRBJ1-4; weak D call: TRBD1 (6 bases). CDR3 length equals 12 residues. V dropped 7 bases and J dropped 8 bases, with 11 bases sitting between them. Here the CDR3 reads CASTKGGEKLFF. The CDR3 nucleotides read TGTGCCAGCACCAAGGGGGGGGAAAAACTGTTTTTT.

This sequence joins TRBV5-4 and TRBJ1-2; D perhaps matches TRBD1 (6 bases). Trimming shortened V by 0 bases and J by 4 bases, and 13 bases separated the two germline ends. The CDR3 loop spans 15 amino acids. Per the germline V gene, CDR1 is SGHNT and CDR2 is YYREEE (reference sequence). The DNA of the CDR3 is TGTGCCAGCAGCTTGGGTCCAGGGGTGGCCTATGGCTACACCTTC. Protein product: CASSLGPGVAYGYTF.

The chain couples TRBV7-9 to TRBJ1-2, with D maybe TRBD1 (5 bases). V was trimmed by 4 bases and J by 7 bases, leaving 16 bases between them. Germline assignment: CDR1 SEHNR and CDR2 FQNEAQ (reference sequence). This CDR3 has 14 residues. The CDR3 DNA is TGTGCCAGCAGCTCCTCCGGCGGGGCGGGTGGCTACACCTTC. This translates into CASSSSGGAGGYTF.

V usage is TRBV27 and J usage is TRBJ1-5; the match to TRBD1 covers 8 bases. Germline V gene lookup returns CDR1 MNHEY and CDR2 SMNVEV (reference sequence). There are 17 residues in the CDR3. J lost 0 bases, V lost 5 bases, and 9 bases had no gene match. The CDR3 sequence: CASSPRTGRISNQPQHF. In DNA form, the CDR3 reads TGTGCCAGCAGTCCCAGGACAGGGCGGATTAGCAATCAGCCCCAGCATTTT.

The CDR3 is CASSGTRGTQYF. The CDR3 bases are TGTGCCAGCTCAGGAACCCGGGGTACGCAGTATTTT. V gene TRBV18 combines with J gene TRBJ2-3; a weak D match, TRBD2 (5 bases). The V and J ends lost 5 bases and 8 bases respectively, with 11 bases between them. The length of the CDR3 is 12 residues. Germline values: CDR1 KGHSH, CDR2 LQKENI.

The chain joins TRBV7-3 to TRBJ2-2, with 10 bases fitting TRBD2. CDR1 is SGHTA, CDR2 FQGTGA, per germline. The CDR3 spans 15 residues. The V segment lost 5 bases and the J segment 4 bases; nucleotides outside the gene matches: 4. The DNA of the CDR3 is TGTGCCAGCAGCCCCCTAGCGGGAGCCACCGGGGAGCTGTTTTTT. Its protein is CASSPLAGATGELFF.

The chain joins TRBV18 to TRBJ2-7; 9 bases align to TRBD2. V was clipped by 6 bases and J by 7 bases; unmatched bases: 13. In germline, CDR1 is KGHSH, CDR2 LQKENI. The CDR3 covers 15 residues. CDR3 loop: CASSPLSGSRGEQYF. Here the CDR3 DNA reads TGTGCCAGCTCTCCCCTTAGCGGGAGTCGGGGGGAGCAGTACTTC.